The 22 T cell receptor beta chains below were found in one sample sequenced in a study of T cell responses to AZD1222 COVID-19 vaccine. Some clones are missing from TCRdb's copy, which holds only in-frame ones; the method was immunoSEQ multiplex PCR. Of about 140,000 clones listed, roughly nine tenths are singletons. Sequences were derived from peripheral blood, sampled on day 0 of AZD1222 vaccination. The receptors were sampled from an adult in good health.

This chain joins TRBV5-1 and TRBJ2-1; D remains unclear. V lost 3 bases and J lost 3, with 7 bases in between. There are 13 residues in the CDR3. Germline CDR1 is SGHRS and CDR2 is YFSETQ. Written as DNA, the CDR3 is TGCGCCAGCAGCTCCGACATCTACAATGAGCAGTTCTTC. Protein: CASSSDIYNEQFF.

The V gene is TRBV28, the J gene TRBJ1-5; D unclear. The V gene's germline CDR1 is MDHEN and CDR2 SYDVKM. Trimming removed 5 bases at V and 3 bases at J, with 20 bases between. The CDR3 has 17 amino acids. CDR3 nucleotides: TGTGCCAGCAGTCCCGTGTCGTCCGGGCCTGACAATCAGCCCCAGCATTTT. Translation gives CASSPVSSGPDNQPQHF. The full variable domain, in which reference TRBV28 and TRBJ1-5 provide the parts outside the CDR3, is DVKVTQSSRYLVKRTGEKVFLECVQDMDHENMFWYRQDPGLGLRLIYFSYDVKMKEKGDIPEGYSVSREKKERFSLILESASTNQTSMYLCASSPVSSGPDNQPQHFGDGTRLSIL.

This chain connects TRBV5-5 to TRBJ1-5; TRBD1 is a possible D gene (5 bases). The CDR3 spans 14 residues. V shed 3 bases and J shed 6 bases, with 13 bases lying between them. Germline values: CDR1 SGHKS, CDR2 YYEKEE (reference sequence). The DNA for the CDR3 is TGTGCCAGCAGCTCCCAGGGTTCGCCTCAGCCCCAGCATTTT. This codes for CASSSQGSPQPQHF.

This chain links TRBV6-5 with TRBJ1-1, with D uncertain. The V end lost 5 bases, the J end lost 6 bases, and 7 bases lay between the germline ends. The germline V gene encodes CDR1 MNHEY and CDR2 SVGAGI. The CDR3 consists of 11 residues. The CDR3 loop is CASSRQPEAFF. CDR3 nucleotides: TGTGCCAGCAGTCGGCAGCCTGAAGCTTTCTTT.

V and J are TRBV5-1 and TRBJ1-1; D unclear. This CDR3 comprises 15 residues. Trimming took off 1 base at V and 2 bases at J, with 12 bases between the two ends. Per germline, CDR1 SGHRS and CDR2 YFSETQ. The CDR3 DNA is TGCGCCAGCAGCTTGTTTGGAGGGTTTAACACTGAAGCTTTCTTT. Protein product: CASSLFGGFNTEAFF.

The CDR3 DNA follows: TGTGCCAGCAGCTTGGGGGAGGGGGCTGAAGCTTTCTTT. This codes for CASSLGEGAEAFF. This rearrangement joins TRBV5-4 to TRBJ1-1; tentative D call: TRBD1 (6 bases). Trimming removed 0 bases from V and 6 bases from J, with 9 bases in between. The CDR3 has 13 amino acids. Germline assignment: CDR1 SGHNT and CDR2 YYREEE (reference sequence).

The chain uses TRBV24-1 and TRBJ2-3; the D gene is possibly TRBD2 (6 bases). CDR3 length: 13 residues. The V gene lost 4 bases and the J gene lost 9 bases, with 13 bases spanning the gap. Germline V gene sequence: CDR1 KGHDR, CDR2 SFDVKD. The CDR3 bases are TGTGCCACCAGTGACGTACCGGGGGAGACGCAGTATTTT. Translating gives CATSDVPGETQYF.

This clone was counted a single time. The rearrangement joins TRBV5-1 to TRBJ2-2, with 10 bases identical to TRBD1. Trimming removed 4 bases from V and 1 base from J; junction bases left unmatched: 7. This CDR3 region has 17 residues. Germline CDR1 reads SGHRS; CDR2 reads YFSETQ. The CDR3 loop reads CASSHRGQGRNTGELFF. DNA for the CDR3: TGCGCCAGCAGCCACAGGGGACAGGGGCGGAACACCGGGGAGCTGTTTTTT.

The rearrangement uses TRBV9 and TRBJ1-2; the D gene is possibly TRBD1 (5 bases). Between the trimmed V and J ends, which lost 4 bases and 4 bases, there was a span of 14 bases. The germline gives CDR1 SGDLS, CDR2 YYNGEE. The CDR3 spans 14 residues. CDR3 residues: CASSRGGLGYGYTF. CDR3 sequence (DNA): TGTGCCAGCAGCCGGGGGGGATTGGGCTATGGCTACACCTTC.

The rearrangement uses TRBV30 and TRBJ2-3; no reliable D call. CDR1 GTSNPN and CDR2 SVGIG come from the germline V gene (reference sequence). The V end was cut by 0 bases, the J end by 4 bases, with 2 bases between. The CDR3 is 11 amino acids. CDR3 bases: TGTGCCTGGAGTGTTTCAGATACGCAGTATTTT. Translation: CAWSVSDTQYF.

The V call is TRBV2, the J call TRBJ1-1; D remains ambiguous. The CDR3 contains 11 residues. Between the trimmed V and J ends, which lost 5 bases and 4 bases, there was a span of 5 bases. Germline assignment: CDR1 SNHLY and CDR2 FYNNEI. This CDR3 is CASSLSTEAFF. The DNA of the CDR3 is TGTGCCAGCAGTCTAAGCACTGAAGCTTTCTTT.

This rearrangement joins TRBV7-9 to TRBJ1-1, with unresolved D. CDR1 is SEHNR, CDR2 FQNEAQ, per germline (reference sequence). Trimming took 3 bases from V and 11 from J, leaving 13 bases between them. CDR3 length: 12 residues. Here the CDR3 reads CASSFAGFLAFF. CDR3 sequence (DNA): TGTGCCAGCAGCTTTGCGGGTTTCTTGGCTTTCTTT.

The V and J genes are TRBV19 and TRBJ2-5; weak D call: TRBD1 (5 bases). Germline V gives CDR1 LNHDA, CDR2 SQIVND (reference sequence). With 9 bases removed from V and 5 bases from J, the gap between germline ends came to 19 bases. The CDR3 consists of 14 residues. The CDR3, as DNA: TGTGCCAGCCGCGTAGACAGTCCTGGTGAGACCCAGTACTTC. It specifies CASRVDSPGETQYF.

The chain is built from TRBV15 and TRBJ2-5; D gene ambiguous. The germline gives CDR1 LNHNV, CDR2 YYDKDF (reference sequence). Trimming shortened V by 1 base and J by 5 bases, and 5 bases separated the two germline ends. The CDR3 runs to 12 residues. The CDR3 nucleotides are TGTGCCACCAGCAGAGTCGATGAGACCCAGTACTTC. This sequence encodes CATSRVDETQYF.

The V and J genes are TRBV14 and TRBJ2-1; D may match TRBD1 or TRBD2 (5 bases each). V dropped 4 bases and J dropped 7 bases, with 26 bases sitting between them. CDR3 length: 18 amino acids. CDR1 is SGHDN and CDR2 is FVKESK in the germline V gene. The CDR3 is CASSPTGAGWGFGNEQFF. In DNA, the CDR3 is TGTGCCAGCAGCCCTACCGGGGCCGGGTGGGGGTTCGGGAATGAGCAGTTCTTC.

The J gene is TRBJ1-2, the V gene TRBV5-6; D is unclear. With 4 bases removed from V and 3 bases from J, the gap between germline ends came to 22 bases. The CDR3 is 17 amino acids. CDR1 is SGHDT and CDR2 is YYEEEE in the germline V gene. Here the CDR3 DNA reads TGTGCCAGCAGCCCCCTTTCGGCCCCATCTTTTGACTATGGCTACACCTTC. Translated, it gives CASSPLSAPSFDYGYTF.

CDR3 region: CASNLLRGDGAFF. The CDR3 DNA is TGTGCCAGCAACTTATTGAGGGGAGATGGGGCTTTCTTT. V is TRBV2 and J is TRBJ1-1, with D perhaps matching TRBD1 (5 bases). Trimming cost V 7 bases and J 11 bases, with 20 bases left between them. CDR3 length: 13 amino acids. Germline V CDR1 and CDR2: SNHLY, FYNNEI.

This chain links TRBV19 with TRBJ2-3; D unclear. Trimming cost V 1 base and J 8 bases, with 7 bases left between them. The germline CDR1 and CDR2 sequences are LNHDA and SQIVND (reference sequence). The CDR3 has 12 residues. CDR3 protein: CASSIASGTQYF. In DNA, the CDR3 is TGTGCCAGTAGTATAGCTTCGGGTACGCAGTATTTT.

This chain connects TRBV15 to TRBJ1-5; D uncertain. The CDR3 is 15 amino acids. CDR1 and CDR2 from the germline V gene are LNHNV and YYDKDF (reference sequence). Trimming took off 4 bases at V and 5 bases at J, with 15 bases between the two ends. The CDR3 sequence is CATSIAWTGDQPQHF. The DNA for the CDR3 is TGTGCCACCAGCATTGCCTGGACGGGCGATCAGCCCCAGCATTTT.

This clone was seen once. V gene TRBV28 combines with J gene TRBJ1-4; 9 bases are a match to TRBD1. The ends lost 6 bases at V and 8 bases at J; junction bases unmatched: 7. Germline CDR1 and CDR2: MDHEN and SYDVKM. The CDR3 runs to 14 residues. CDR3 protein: CASSRGQGREKLFF. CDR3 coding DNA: TGTGCCAGCAGCCGGGGACAGGGTCGGGAAAAACTGTTTTTT.

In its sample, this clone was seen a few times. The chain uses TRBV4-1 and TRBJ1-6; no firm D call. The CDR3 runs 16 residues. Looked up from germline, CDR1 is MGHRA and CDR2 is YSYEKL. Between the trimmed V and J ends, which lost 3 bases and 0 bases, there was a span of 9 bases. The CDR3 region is CASSHTSHSYNSPLHF. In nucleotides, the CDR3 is TGCGCCAGCAGCCATACTAGTCACTCCTATAATTCACCCCTCCACTTT.

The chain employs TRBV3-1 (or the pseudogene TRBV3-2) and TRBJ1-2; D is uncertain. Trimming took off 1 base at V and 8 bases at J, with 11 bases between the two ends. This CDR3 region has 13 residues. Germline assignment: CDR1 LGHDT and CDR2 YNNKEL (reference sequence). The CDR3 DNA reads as TGTGCCAGCAGCCAAGCGAGGGATCTGGGCTACACCTTC. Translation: CASSQARDLGYTF.